Included here is one TCR beta chain sequence, with context. This record belongs to a study of blood T cell repertoires in COVID-19. Study-level background: Specimens from acute and convalescent COVID-19 originated in the United States, Italy and Spain. From T cells, B-cell-depleted T cells, or PBMCs came the material, which was cDNA or gDNA.

CDR3 length: 18 residues. The V segment lost 4 bases and the J segment 7 bases; nucleotides outside the gene matches: 17. Germline V gene lookup returns CDR1 LGHDT and CDR2 YNNKEL (reference sequence). In the original processing: Reference gene primer amplification gave nucleated cell count estimates. Only in-frame clones appear in the TCRdb table, and some are missing; sequencing was by immunoSEQ multiplex PCR. V, J and clone size derive from that table, while D and trimming were established from the DNA sequence. Among some 460,000 clones listed, approximately 90% were seen once. V gene TRBV3-1 (or the pseudogene TRBV3-2) combines with J gene TRBJ2-2; 8 bases are a match to TRBD2. The sequence was obtained from a woman aged 25 to 45 with acute or convalescent COVID-19. Sequencing was performed on peripheral blood. CDR3 in DNA: TGTGCCAGCAGCCCGTTCCGACCGAGCGGGAGAAGGAGCGGGGAGCTGTTTTTT. It yields the protein CASSPFRPSGRRSGELFF.